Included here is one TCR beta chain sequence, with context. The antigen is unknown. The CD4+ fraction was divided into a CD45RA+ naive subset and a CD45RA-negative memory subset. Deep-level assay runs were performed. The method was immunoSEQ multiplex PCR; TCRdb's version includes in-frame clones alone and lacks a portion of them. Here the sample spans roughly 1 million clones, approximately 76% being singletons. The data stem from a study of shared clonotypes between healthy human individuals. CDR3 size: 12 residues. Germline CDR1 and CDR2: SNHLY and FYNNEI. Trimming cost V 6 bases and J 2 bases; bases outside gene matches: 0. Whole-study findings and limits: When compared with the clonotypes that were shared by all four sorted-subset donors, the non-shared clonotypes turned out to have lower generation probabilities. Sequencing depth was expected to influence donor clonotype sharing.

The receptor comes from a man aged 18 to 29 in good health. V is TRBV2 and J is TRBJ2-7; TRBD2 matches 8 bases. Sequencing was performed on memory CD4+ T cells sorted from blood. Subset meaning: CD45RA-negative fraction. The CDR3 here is CASRGLAYEQYF. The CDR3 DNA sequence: TGTGCCAGCAGGGGACTAGCCTACGAGCAGTACTTC.